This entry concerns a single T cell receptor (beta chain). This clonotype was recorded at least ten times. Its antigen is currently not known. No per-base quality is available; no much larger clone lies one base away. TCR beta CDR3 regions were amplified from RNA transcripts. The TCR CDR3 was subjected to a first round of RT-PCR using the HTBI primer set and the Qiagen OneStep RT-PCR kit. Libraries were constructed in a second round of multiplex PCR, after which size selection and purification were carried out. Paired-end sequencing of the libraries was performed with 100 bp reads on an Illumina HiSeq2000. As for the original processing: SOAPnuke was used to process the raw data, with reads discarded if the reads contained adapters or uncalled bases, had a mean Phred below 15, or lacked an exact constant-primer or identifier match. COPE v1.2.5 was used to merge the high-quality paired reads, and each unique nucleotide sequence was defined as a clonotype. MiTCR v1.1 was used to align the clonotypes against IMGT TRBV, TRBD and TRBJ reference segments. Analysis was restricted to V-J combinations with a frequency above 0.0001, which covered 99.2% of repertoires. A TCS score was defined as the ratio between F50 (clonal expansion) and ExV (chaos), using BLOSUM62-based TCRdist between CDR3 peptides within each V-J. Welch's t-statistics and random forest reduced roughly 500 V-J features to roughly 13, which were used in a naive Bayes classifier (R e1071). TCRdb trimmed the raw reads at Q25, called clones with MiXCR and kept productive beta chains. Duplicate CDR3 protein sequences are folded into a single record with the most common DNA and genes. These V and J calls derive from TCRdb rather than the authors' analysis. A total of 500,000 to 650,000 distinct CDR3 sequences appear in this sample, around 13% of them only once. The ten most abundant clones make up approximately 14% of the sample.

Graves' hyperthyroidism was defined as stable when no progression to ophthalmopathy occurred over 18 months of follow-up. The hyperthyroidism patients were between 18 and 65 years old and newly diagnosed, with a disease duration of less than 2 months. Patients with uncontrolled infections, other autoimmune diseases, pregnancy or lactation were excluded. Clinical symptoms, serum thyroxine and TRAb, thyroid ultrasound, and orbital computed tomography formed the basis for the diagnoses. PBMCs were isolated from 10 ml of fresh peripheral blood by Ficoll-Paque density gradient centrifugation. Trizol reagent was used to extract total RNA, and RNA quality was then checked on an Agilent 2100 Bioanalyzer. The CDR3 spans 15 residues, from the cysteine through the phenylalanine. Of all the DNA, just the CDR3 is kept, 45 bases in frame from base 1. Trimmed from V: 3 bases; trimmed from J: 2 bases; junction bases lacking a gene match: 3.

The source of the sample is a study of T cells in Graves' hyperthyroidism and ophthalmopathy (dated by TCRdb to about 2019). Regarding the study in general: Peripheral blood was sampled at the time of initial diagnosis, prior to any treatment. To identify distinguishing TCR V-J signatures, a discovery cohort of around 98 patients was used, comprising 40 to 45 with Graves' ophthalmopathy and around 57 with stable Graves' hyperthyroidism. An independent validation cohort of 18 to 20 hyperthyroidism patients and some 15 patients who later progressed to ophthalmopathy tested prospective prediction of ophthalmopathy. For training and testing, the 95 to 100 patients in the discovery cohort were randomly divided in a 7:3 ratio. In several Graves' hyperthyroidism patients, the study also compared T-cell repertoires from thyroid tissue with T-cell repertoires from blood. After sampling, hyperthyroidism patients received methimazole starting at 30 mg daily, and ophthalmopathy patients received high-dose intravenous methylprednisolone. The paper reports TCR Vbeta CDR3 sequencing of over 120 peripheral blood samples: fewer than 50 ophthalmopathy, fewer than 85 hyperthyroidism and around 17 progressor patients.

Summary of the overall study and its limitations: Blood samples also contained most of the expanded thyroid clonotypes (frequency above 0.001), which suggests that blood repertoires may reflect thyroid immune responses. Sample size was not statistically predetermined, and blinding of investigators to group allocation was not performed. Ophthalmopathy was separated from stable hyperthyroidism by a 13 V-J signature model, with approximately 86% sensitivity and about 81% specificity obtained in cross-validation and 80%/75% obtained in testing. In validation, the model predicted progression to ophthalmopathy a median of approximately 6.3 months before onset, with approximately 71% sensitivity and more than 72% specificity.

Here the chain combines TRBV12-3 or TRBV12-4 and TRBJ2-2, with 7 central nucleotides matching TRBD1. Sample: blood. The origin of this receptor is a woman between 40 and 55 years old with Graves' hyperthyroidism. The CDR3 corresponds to CASSFGQENTGELFF. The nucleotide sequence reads TGTGCCAGCAGTTTTGGACAGGAAAACACCGGGGAGCTGTTTTTT.